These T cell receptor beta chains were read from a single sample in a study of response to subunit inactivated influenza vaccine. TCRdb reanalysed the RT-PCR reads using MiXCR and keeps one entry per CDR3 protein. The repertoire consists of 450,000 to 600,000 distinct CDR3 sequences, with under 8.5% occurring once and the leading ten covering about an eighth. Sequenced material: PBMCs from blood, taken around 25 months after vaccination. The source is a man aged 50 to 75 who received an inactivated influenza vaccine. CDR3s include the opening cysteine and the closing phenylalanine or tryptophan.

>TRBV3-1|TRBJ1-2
CASSYMPGGNYGYTF
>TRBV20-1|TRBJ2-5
CRPAGLAGGYETQYF
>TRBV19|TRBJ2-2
CASSIRTRTLITGKLFF
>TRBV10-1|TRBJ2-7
CASNTYEQYF
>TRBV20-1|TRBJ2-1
CSARDPRAGDEQFF
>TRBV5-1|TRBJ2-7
CASSFRGDEQYF
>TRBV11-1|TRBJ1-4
CASSPLGGLRGQSGEKLFF
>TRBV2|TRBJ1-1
CASRREGLMNTEAFF
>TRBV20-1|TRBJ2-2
CSACRGHDTGELFF
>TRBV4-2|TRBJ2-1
CASSQRLAGGGDEQFF
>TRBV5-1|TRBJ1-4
CASSLGSSTNEKLFF
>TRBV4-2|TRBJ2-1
CASSQELAGATDEQFF
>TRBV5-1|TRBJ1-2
CASSPPGQGGYGYTF
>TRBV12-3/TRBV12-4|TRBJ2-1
CASSSTGWMFF
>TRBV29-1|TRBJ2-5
CSVALTYQETQYF
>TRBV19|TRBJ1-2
CASSSQDNYGYTF
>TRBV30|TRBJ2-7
CAWTSNSYEQYF
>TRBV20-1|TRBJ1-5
CSAGQGYSNQPQHF
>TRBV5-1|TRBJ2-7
CASSLDTRITTYEQYF
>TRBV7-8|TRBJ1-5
CASSLGRGGPQHF
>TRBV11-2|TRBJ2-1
CASSALLGDPAYNEQFF
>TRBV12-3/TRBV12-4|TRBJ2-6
CASTGAAGANVLTF
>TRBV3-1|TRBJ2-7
CASSQPGFSYEQYF
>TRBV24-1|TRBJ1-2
CATSDPGQGVPYGYTF
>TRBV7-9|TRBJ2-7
CASSSGAAYEQYF
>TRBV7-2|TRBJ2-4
CASSLFLPSGGRNIQYF
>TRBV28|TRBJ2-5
CASSLGGLPQKETQYF
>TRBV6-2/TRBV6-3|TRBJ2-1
CASSYSPLGGLYNEQFF
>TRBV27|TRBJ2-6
CASSLLGANVLTF
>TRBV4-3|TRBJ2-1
CASSQEYGRTGLGEQFF
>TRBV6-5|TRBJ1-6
CASSYVLDNYNSPLHF
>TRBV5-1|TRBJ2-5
CASSWSREETQYF
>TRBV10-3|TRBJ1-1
CAISKEGGTEAFF
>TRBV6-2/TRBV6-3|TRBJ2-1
CASSFSGTPYNEQFF
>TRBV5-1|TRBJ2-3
CASTRDGSSTDTQYF
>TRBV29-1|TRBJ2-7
CSVPREGGYEQYF
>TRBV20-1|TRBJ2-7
CSARVGATRFEQYF
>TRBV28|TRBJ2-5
CASSRGLGTSGSGTQYF
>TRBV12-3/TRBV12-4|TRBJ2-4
CASSFTSLAKNIQYF
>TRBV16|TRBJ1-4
CASSQSGYEKLFF